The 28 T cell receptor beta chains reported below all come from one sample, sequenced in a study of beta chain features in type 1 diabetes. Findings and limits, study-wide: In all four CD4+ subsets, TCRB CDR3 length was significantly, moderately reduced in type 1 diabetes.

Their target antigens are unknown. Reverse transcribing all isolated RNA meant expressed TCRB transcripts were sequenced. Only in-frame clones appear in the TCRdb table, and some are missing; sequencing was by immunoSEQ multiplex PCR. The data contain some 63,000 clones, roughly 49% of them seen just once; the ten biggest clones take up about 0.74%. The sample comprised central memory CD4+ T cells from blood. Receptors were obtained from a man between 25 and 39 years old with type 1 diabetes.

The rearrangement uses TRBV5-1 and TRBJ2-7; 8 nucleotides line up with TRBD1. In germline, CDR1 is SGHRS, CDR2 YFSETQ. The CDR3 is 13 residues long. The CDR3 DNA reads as TGCGGATCGCGCGTAACAGGGGGCTACGAGCAGTACTTC. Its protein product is CGSRVTGGYEQYF.

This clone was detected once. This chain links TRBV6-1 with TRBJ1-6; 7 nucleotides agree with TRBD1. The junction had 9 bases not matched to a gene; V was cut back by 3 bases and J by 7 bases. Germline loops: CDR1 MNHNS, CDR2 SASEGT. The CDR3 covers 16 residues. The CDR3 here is CASSEILGQINSPLHF. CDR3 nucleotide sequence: TGTGCCAGCAGTGAGATATTGGGACAGATAAATTCACCCCTCCACTTT.

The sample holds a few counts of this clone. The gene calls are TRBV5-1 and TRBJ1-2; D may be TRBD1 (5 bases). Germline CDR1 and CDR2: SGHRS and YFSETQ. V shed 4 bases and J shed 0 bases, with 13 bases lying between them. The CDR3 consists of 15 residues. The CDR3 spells CASSLDSRANYGYTF. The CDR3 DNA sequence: TGCGCCAGCAGCCTAGACAGTAGAGCTAACTATGGCTACACCTTC.

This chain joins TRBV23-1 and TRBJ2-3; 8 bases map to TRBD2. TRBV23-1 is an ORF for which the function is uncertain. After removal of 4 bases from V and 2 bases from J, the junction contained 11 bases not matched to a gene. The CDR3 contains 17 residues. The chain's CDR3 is CASSPIFSGALTDTQYF. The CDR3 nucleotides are TGCGCCAGCAGTCCAATCTTTAGCGGGGCCCTCACAGATACGCAGTATTTT.

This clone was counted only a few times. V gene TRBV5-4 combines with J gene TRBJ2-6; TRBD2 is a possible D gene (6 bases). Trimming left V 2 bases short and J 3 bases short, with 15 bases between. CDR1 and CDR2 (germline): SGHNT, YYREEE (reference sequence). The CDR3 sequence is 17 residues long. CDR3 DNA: TGTGCCAGCAGCTTTGGTGGCGGGGTAGGTGGGGCCAACGTCCTGACTTTC. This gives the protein CASSFGGGVGGANVLTF.

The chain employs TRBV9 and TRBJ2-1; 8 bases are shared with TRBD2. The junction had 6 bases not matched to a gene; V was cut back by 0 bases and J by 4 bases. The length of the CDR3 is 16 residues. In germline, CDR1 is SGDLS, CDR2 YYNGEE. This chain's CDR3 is CASSVGGLAGYNEQFF. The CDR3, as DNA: TGTGCCAGCAGCGTAGGAGGGCTAGCGGGTTACAATGAGCAGTTCTTC.

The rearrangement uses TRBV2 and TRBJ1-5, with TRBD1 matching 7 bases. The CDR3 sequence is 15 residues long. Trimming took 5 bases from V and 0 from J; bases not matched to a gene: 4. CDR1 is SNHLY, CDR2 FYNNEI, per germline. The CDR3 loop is CASSPWTGSNQPQHF. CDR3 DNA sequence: TGTGCCAGCAGTCCTTGGACAGGTAGCAATCAGCCCCAGCATTTT.

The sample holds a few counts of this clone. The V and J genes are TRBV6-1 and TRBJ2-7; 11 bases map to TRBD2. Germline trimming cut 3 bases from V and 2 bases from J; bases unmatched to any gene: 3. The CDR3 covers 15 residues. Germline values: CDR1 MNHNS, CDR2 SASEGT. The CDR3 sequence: CASSEGLAVTYEQYF. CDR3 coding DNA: TGTGCCAGCAGTGAGGGACTAGCGGTCACCTACGAGCAGTACTTC.

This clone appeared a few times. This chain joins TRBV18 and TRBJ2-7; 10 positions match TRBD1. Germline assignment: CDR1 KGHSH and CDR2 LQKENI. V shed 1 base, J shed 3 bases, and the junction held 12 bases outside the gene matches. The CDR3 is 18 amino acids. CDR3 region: CASSPLPRQGALLYEQYF. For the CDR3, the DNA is TGTGCCAGCTCACCACTGCCCAGACAGGGGGCCTTACTCTACGAGCAGTACTTC.

The CDR3 reads CASSFQGSGTEAFF. CDR3 bases: TGTGCCAGCAGCTTCCAGGGATCTGGCACTGAAGCTTTCTTT. V gene TRBV7-8 combines with J gene TRBJ1-1; TRBD1 is a possible D gene (5 bases). Germline-derived CDR1 and CDR2 are SGHVS and FQNEAQ. Trimming removed 3 bases at V and 4 bases at J, with 12 bases between. The CDR3 loop spans 14 amino acids.

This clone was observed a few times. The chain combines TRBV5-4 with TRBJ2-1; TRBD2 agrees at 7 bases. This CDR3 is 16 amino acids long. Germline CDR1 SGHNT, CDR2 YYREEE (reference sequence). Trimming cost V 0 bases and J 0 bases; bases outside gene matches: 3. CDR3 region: CASSLGGGSSYNEQFF. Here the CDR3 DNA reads TGTGCCAGCAGCTTGGGGGGGGGTAGCTCCTACAATGAGCAGTTCTTC.

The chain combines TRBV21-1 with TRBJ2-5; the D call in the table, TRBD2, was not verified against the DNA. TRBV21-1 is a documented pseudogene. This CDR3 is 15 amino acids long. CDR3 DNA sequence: TGTGCCAGCAGCAATTGGACTAGCGGGTCAAAGACCCAGTACTTC. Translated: CASSNWTSGSKTQYF.

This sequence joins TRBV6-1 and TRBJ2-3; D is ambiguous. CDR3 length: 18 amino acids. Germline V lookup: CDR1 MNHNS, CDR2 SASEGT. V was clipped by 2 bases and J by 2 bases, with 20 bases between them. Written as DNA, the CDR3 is TGTGCCAGCAGTGAAACCCCCTTTGGAGCGTCGAACACAGATACGCAGTATTTT. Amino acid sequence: CASSETPFGASNTDTQYF.

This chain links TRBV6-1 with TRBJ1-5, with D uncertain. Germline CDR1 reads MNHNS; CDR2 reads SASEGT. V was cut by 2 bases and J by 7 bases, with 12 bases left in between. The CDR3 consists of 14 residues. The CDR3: CASSESGNLQPQHF. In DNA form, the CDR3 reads TGTGCCAGCAGTGAATCGGGAAATTTACAGCCCCAGCATTTT.

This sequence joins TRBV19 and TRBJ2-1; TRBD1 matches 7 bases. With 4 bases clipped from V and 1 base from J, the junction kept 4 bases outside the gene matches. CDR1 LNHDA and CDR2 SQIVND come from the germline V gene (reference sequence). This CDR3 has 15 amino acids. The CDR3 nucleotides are TGTGCCAGTAGTAAACAGGGGTCTTCCTACAATGAGCAGTTCTTC. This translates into CASSKQGSSYNEQFF.

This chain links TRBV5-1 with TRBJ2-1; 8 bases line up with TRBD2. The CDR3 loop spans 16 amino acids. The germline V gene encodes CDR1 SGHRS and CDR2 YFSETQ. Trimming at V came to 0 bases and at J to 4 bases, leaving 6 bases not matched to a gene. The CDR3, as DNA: TGCGCCAGCAGCTTGGCCGGGGGGGATCCTTACAATGAGCAGTTCTTC. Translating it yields CASSLAGGDPYNEQFF.

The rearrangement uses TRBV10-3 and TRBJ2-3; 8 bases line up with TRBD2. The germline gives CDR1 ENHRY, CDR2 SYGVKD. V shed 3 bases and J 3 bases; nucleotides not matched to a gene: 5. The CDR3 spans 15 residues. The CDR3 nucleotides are TGTGCCATCAGTGATTTACGCGGGGGGACAGATACGCAGTATTTT. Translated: CAISDLRGGTDTQYF.

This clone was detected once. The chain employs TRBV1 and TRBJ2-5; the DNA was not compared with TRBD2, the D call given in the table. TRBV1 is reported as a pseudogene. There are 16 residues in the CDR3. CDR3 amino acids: CTSSVPPLAGQETQYF. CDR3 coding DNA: TGCACCAGCAGCGTACCTCCCCTAGCGGGGCAAGAGACCCAGTACTTC.

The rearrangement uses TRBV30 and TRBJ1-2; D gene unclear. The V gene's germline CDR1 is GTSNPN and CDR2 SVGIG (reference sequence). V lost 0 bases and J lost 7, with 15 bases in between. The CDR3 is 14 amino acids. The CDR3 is CAWSVYREEFGYTF. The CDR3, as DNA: TGTGCCTGGAGTGTATATCGCGAGGAGTTTGGCTACACCTTC.

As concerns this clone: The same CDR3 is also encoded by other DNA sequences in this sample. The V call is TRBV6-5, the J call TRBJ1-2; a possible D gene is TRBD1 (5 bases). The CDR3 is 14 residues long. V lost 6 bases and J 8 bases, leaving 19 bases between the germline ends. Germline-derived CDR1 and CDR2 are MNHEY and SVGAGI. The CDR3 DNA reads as TGTGCCAGCAGACCCCCTCAGCAGGGTGGAGGCTACACCTTC. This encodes CASRPPQQGGGYTF.

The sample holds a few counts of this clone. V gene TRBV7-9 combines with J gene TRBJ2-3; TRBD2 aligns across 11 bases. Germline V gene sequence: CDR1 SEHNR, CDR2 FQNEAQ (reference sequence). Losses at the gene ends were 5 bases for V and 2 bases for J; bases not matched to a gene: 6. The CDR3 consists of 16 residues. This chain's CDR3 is CASSPTSGIPTDTQYF. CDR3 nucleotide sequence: TGTGCCAGCAGCCCGACTAGCGGGATCCCCACAGATACGCAGTATTTT.

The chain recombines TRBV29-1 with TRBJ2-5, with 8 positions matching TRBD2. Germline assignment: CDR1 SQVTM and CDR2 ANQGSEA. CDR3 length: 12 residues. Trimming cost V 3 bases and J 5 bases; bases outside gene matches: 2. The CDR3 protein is CSVDAGGETQYF. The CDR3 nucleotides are TGCAGCGTTGATGCGGGGGGCGAGACCCAGTACTTC.

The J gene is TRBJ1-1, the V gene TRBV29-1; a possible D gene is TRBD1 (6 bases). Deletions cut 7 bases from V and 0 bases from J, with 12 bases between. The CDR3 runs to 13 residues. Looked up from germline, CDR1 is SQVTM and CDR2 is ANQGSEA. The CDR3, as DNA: TGCAGCGGCGAAGGACAGATGAACACTGAAGCTTTCTTT. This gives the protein CSGEGQMNTEAFF.

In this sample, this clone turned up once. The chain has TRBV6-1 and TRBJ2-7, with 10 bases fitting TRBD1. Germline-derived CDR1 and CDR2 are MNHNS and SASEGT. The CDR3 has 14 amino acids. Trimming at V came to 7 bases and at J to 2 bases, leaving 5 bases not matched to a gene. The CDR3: CASNGQGGTYEQYF. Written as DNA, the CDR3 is TGTGCCAGCAATGGACAGGGGGGAACCTACGAGCAGTACTTC.

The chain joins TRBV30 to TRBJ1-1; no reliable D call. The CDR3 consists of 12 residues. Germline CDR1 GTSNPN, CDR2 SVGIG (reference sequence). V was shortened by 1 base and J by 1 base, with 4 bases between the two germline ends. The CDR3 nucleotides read TGTGCCTGGAGTGACAGGAACACTGAAGCTTTCTTT. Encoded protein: CAWSDRNTEAFF.

The CDR3 nucleotides are TGTGCCAGCAGCCGGACAGGGGGCGAAACTGAAGCTTTCTTT. Its protein product is CASSRTGGETEAFF. The V gene is TRBV7-9, the J gene TRBJ1-1; 11 bases align to TRBD1. The CDR3 covers 14 residues. The germline gives CDR1 SEHNR, CDR2 FQNEAQ (reference sequence). Germline trimming cut 5 bases from V and 5 bases from J; bases unmatched to any gene: 4.

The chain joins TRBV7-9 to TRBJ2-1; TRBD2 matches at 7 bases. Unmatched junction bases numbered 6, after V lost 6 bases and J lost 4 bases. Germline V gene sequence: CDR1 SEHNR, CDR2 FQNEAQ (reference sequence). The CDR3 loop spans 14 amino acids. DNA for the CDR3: TGTGCCAGCAGTCAAAGCGGGGCTTACAATGAGCAGTTCTTC. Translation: CASSQSGAYNEQFF.

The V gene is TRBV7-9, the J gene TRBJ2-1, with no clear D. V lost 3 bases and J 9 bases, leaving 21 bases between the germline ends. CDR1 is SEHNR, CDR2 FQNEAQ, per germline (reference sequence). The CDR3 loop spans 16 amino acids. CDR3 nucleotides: TGTGCCAGCAGCTTCTACGGAGCGCTGAGGCGAGGTGAGCAGTTCTTC. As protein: CASSFYGALRRGEQFF.